Listed below are T cell receptor beta chains from one sample, sequenced in a study of cytotoxic CD8 clonotypes in ibrutinib-treated CLL. Here immunoSEQ multiplex PCR was the method, and the copy in TCRdb shows in-frame clones only, minus some. The sample shows about 22,000 clones, 78% of them seen only once. The source was PBMCs, collected before ibrutinib treatment. These receptors came from a human donor with chronic lymphocytic leukemia. Each CDR3 is given with its conserved first and last residue. The D gene is left open where the match is weak. A row's size may be missing; if present it is once, few, many or a size class.

CDR3 DNA: TGTGCCAGCAGTTCAACAGCGGATCAGCCCCAGCATTTT; CDR3 protein: CASSSTADQPQHF; J gene: TRBJ1-5; clone size: few; V gene: TRBV6-5; D gene: -
CDR3 DNA: TGCGCCAGCAGCCCGGCCGGGACAGGGGCCTACGAGCAGTACTTC; CDR3 protein: CASSPAGTGAYEQYF; J gene: TRBJ2-7; clone size: -; V gene: TRBV5-1; D gene: TRBD1
CDR3 DNA: TGTGCCAGCGTTAGCGGGAGGACGTACGAGCAGTACTTC; CDR3 protein: CASVSGRTYEQYF; J gene: TRBJ2-7; clone size: -; V gene: TRBV27; D gene: TRBD2
CDR3 DNA: TGTGCCAGCAGTACCGAGGGCAGTCAGCCCCAGCATTTT; CDR3 protein: CASSTEGSQPQHF; J gene: TRBJ1-5; clone size: few; V gene: TRBV6-6; D gene: -
CDR3 DNA: TGTGCCAGCAGCCTCCGGAGCGGCGGGAGACATACAGATACGCAGTATTTT; CDR3 protein: CASSLRSGGRHTDTQYF; J gene: TRBJ2-3; clone size: -; V gene: TRBV7-2; D gene: TRBD2
CDR3 DNA: TGTGCCAGCAGCCCCGCGGGATTCGAAAGGAATGAGCAGTTCTTC; CDR3 protein: CASSPAGFERNEQFF; J gene: TRBJ2-1; clone size: -; V gene: TRBV13; D gene: -
CDR3 DNA: TGTGCCAGCAGTAGGGGACGTAGCGGGACCGCGGTTGATACGCAGTATTTT; CDR3 protein: CASSRGRSGTAVDTQYF; J gene: TRBJ2-3; clone size: -; V gene: TRBV28; D gene: TRBD2
CDR3 DNA: TGTGCCAGCAGTTACACGACCGGGACAGGGGAGCAGTACTTC; CDR3 protein: CASSYTTGTGEQYF; J gene: TRBJ2-7; clone size: -; V gene: TRBV6-5; D gene: TRBD1
CDR3 DNA: TGTGCCTGGAGCGGGGACACTGAAGCTTTCTTT; CDR3 protein: CAWSGDTEAFF; J gene: TRBJ1-1; clone size: medium-sized; V gene: TRBV30; D gene: -
CDR3 DNA: TGTGCCAGCAGCTTAGGGGTACAGGGAGAAGATACGCAGTATTTT; CDR3 protein: CASSLGVQGEDTQYF; J gene: TRBJ2-3; clone size: -; V gene: TRBV11-3; D gene: -
CDR3 DNA: TGCGCCAGCAGCCGTGACAGGGCGTCTGAGCAGTTCTTC; CDR3 protein: CASSRDRASEQFF; J gene: TRBJ2-1; clone size: -; V gene: TRBV4-1; D gene: TRBD1
CDR3 DNA: TGTGCCAGCGGGGAGTCCCAGTACTTC; CDR3 protein: CASGESQYF; J gene: TRBJ2-5; clone size: -; V gene: TRBV9; D gene: -
CDR3 DNA: TGCAGCGTCCACGGACAGGGTGGAGCTTTCTTT; CDR3 protein: CSVHGQGGAFF; J gene: TRBJ1-1; clone size: -; V gene: TRBV29-1; D gene: TRBD1
CDR3 DNA: TGTGCCAGCAGCCCTCTGGGGAGGGGCCCGGGTGACCAGTACTTC; CDR3 protein: CASSPLGRGPGDQYF; J gene: TRBJ2-5; clone size: once; V gene: TRBV7-6; D gene: TRBD2
CDR3 DNA: TGTGCCAGCAGATACGACAGGGGGCGTAATGAAGCTTTCTTT; CDR3 protein: CASRYDRGRNEAFF; J gene: TRBJ1-1; clone size: few; V gene: TRBV2; D gene: TRBD1
CDR3 DNA: TGTGCCAGCTCACGAGGACAGACGATGAATGAGCAGTTCTTC; CDR3 protein: CASSRGQTMNEQFF; J gene: TRBJ2-1; clone size: -; V gene: TRBV18; D gene: -
CDR3 DNA: TGCGCCAGCAGCTCGGTCTCCATCCTCACCTACAATGAGCAGTTCTTC; CDR3 protein: CASSSVSILTYNEQFF; J gene: TRBJ2-1; clone size: -; V gene: TRBV5-1; D gene: -
CDR3 DNA: TGTGCCTGGAGCGGTACAGGGCACGAGCAGTACTTC; CDR3 protein: CAWSGTGHEQYF; J gene: TRBJ2-7; clone size: once; V gene: TRBV30; D gene: -